This T cell receptor beta chain was profiled in a study of CD8 T cells in Susac syndrome. Germline values: CDR1 SGHRS, CDR2 YFSETQ. The CDR3 is 14 amino acids. Trimming took 2 bases from V and 5 from J, leaving 10 bases between them. RNA amounts of about 0.5 to 1 ug underwent reverse transcription with random hexamers. Amplification of TCR beta CDR3 by immunoSEQ multiplex PCR spanned 54 Vbeta and 13 Jbeta. TCRdb analysed the immunoSEQ multiplex PCR reads with MiXCR anew, one entry per CDR3 protein. The profile covers about 120,000 distinct CDR3 sequences, with just under 95% appearing a single time and roughly 0.088% taken by the ten largest.

Material for sequencing was CD4+ T cells from PBMCs. The sequence was collected from a human donor with multiple sclerosis. The chain couples TRBV5-1 to TRBJ1-4; no reliable D call. This chain's CDR3 is CASSFSTQNEKLFF. The CDR3 bases are TGCGCCAGCAGCTTCAGTACTCAGAATGAAAAACTGTTTTTT.